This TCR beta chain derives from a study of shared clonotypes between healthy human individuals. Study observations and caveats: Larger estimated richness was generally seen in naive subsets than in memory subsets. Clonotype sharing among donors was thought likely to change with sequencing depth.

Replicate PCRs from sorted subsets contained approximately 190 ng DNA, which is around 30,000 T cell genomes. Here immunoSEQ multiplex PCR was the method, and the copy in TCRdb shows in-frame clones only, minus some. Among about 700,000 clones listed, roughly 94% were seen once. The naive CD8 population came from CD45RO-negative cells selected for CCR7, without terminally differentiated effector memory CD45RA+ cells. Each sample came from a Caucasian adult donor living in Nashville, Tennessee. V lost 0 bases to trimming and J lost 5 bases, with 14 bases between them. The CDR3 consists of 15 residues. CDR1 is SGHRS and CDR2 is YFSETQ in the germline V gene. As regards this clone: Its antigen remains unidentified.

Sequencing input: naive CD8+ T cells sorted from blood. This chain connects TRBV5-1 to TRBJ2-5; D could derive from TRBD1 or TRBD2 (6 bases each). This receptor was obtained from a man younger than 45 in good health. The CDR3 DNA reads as TGCGCCAGCAGCTTGGTTCCAGGGGCGGGGGAGACCCAGTACTTC. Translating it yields CASSLVPGAGETQYF.